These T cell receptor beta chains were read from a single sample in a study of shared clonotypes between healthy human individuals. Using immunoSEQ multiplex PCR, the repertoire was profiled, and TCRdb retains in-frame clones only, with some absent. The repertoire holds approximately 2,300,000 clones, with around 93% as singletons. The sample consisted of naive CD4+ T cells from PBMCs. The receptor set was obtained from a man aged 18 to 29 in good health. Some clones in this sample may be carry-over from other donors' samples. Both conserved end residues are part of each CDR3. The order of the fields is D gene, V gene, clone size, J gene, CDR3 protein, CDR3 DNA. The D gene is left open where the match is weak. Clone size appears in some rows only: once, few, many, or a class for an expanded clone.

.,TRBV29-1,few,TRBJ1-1,CSGAKQDREAFF,TGCAGCGGCGCCAAACAGGACCGTGAAGCTTTCTTT
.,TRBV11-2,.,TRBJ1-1,CASSYTGSYEEAFF,TGTGCCAGCAGCTACACAGGGTCTTACGAAGAAGCTTTCTTT
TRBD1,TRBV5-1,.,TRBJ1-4,CASSSYPPRDRGPATNEKLFF,TGCGCCAGCAGCTCATACCCTCCCCGGGACAGGGGGCCGGCTACTAATGAAAAACTGTTTTTT
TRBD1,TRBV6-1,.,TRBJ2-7,CASSAGTGQYF,TGTGCCAGCAGTGCGGGGACAGGGCAGTACTTC
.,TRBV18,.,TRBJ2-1,CASSPRRQNEQFF,TGTGCCAGCTCACCACGGCGTCAAAATGAGCAGTTCTTC
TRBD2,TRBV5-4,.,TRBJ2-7,CASSRGGGKGGPDYEQYF,TGTGCCAGCAGCCGGGGGGGAGGGAAAGGCGGGCCAGACTACGAGCAGTACTTC
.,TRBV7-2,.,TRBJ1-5,CASSLLPPVPSNQPQHF,TGTGCCAGCAGCTTACTACCACCAGTCCCTAGCAATCAGCCCCAGCATTTT
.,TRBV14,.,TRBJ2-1,CASSRFEVQFF,TGTGCCAGCAGCCGATTTGAGGTTCAGTTCTTC
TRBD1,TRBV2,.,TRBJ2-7,CASSQTGGAGEQYF,TGTGCCAGCAGTCAGACAGGGGGCGCGGGTGAGCAGTACTTC
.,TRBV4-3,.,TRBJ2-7,CASSQRAKAGGEQYF,TGCGCCAGCAGCCAGAGGGCCAAAGCGGGCGGCGAGCAGTACTTC
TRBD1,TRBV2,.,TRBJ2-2,CASSDRGTNTGELFF,TGTGCCAGCTCGGACAGGGGGACGAACACCGGGGAGCTGTTTTTT
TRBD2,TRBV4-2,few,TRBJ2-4,CASSQSSGRENIQYF,TGTGCCAGCAGCCAATCTAGCGGGAGGGAAAACATTCAGTACTTC
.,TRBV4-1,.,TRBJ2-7,CASSQYSTTRFYEQYF,TGCGCCAGCAGCCAATATTCAACTACCCGGTTTTACGAGCAGTACTTC
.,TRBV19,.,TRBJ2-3,CASSIDLTGASDTQYF,TGTGCCAGTAGTATAGATCTAACGGGTGCATCGGATACGCAGTATTTT
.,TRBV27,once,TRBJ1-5,CASSLRGAASNQPQHF,TGTGCCAGCAGTTTAAGGGGGGCAGCCAGCAATCAGCCCCAGCATTTT
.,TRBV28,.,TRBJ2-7,CASSSDSYEQYF,TGTGCCAGCAGTTCCGACTCCTACGAGCAGTACTTC
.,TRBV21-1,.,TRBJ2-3,CASPEGATFDTQYF,TGTGCCAGCCCGGAGGGGGCTACTTTTGATACGCAGTATTTT
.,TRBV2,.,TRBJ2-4,CASSEGDIQYF,TGTGCCAGCAGTGAGGGAGACATTCAGTACTTC
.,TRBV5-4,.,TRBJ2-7,CASSLIFDSSYEQYF,TGTGCCAGCAGCTTGATTTTTGACAGCTCCTACGAGCAGTACTTC
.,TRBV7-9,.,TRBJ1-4,CASSFQRATNEKLFF,TGTGCCAGCAGCTTTCAAAGAGCAACTAATGAAAAACTGTTTTTT
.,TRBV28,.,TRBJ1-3,CASSLGGIGNTIYF,TGTGCCAGCAGTTTAGGAGGGATTGGAAACACCATATATTTT
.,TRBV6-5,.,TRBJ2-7,CASSYTRSYEQYF,TGTGCCAGCAGTTACACCCGCTCCTACGAGCAGTACTTC
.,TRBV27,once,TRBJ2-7,CASSGRGQAYEQYF,TGTGCCAGCAGCGGGCGCGGGCAGGCCTACGAGCAGTACTTC
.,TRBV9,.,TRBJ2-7,CASSVDQGSSYEQYF,TGTGCCAGCAGCGTAGATCAGGGGTCGTCCTACGAGCAGTACTTC
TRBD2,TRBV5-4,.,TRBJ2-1,CASSVRSSGRGDEQFF,TGTGCCAGCAGCGTCCGGTCTAGCGGGAGGGGCGATGAGCAGTTCTTC
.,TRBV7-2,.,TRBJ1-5,CASSSSGRSNQPQHF,TGTGCCAGCAGCTCCAGCGGTAGGAGCAATCAGCCCCAGCATTTT
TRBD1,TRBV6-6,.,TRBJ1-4,CASSPGTGYEKLFF,TGTGCCAGCAGTCCCGGGACAGGTTATGAAAAACTGTTTTTT
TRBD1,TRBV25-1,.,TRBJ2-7,CASSIPGQGSNEQYF,TGTGCCAGCAGTATACCGGGACAGGGGTCTAACGAGCAGTACTTC
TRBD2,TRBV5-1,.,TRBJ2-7,CASSLAGGEQYF,TGCGCCAGCAGCTTGGCGGGGGGCGAGCAGTACTTC
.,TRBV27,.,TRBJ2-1,CASSKSSQFRILSYNEQFF,TGTGCCAGCAGTAAGTCGAGTCAGTTCAGAATTCTTTCCTACAATGAGCAGTTCTTC
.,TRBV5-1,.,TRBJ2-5,CASSLKDIQETQYF,TGCGCCAGCAGCCTAAAGGACATCCAAGAGACCCAGTACTTC
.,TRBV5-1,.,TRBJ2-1,CASSVEGQNYNEQFF,TGCGCCAGCAGCGTGGAAGGGCAGAACTACAATGAGCAGTTCTTC
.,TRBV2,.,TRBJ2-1,CASSILDSDNEQFF,TGTGCCAGCAGTATCCTGGACTCCGACAATGAGCAGTTCTTC
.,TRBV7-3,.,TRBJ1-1,CASSLRAGTVNTEAFF,TGTGCCAGCAGCCTAAGGGCAGGGACGGTGAACACTGAAGCTTTCTTT
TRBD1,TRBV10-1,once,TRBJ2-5,CASSEPGQGKETQYF,TGCGCCAGCAGTGAACCGGGACAGGGAAAAGAGACCCAGTACTTC
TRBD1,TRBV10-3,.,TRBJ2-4,CAISQGDLAKNIQYF,TGTGCCATCAGCCAGGGGGATCTAGCCAAAAACATTCAGTACTTC
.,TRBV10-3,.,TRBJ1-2,CAIREEGGYGYTF,TGTGCCATCAGGGAGGAGGGGGGCTATGGCTACACCTTC
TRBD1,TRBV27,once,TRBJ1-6,CASSSLTGRSRSPLHF,TGTGCCAGCAGTTCCCTGACAGGGCGGAGTCGGTCACCCCTCCACTTT
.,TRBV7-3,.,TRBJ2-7,CASSLIKTGIYEQYF,TGTGCCAGCAGCTTAATTAAGACAGGAATTTACGAGCAGTACTTC
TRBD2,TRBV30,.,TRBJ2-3,CAWSGGLAGSADTQYF,TGTGCCTGGAGCGGGGGACTAGCGGGAAGCGCAGATACGCAGTATTTT
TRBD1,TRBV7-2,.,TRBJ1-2,CASSFGQGSGYTF,TGTGCCAGCAGCTTTGGACAGGGTAGCGGCTACACCTTC
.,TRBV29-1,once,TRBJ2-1,CSVFPPLALNEQFF,TGCAGCGTTTTCCCCCCGCTAGCGCTTAATGAGCAGTTCTTC
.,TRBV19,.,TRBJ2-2,CASSIPPSGPGELFF,TGTGCCAGTAGTATCCCCCCCAGCGGGCCCGGGGAGCTGTTTTTT
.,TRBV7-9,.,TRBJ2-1,CASSSFSGTAYNEQFF,TGTGCCAGCAGCTCCTTTTCCGGGACGGCTTACAATGAGCAGTTCTTC
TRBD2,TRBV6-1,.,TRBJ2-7,CASTPGLAGEGEQYF,TGTGCCAGCACTCCGGGACTAGCGGGAGAAGGGGAGCAGTACTTC
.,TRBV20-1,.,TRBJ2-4,CSAGGQNIQYF,TGCAGTGCTGGGGGGCAAAACATTCAGTACTTC
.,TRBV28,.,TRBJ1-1,CASSLSSRPQAFF,TGTGCCAGCAGCCTTAGCAGTCGGCCACAAGCTTTCTTT